The rows below give T cell receptor beta chains drawn from one sample of a study of tumor and adjacent non-tumor tissue in lung cancer. TCRdb fed the multiplex PCR reads into MiXCR, producing one record per CDR3 protein. This repertoire shows about 66,000 distinct CDR3 sequences, around 73% found once; its top ten account for over 25%. Sequenced material: lung tumor tissue. The receptors originated from a man aged 60-69 years with non-small cell lung cancer. Each CDR3 is given with its conserved first and last residue. Each record gives: V gene, D gene, clone size, J gene, CDR3 DNA, CDR3 protein. The D gene is left open where the match is weak. Clone size is shown for a subset of rows, as once, few, many or a class of expanded clone.

TRBV20-1	TRBD1	many	TRBJ2-1	TGCAGTGCTAGAGATGGGGACAGGGGTTTCAATGAGCAGTTCTTC	CSARDGDRGFNEQFF
TRBV6-6	NA	NA	TRBJ1-5	TGTGACAGCAGGAAGGACAATCAGCCACAGCATTTT	CDSRKDNQPQHF
TRBV11-1	NA	NA	TRBJ2-1	TGTGCCAGCAGCCACGACAGGAGCTCCTACAATGAGCAGTTCTTC	CASSHDRSSYNEQFF
TRBV29-1	TRBD1	NA	TRBJ1-2	TGCAGTGTTGTACAGGGGGTGAATGGCTACGCCTTC	CSVVQGVNGYAF
TRBV12-3/TRBV12-4	NA	NA	TRBJ1-5	TGTGACAGCAGTCAGGGGCCCACCAAAAGTCAGCCCCAGCATTTT	CDSSQGPTKSQPQHF
TRBV29-1	TRBD2	NA	TRBJ2-7	TGCAGCGTTGAAAACCCGGGACTAGTGACGGGGGAACAGTACTTC	CSVENPGLVTGEQYF
TRBV20-1	NA	NA	TRBJ1-2	TGCGGTGCTAAGGGAGCCACCCGCTATGGCTACACCTTC	CGAKGATRYGYTF
TRBV11-1	NA	few	TRBJ2-2	TGTGCCAGCAGCTATAATAGTGGCATCGGGGGGCTGTTTTTT	CASSYNSGIGGLFF
TRBV6-2/TRBV6-3	NA	many	TRBJ1-1	TGTGCCCGCAGTTACTACCGCAGGGGTGGGGATGAAGCTTTCTTT	CARSYYRRGGDEAFF
TRBV5-5	NA	few	TRBJ1-4	TGTGCCAGAAGCAAGACAGGAGATAATGAAAAAATGTTTTTT	CARSKTGDNEKMFF
TRBV20-1	NA	once	TRBJ2-7	TGCAGTGATAGAGCTCTCCGGACATGGGATTACGAGCAGTACTTC	CSDRALRTWDYEQYF
TRBV28	NA	NA	TRBJ2-3	TGTGCCAGCGCGTCCCGTGCTAGCACAGATACGCAGTATTTT	CASASRASTDTQYF
TRBV6-5	NA	NA	TRBJ2-1	TGTGCCAGCAGCCTTGGCCTCGAGCAGTTCTTC	CASSLGLEQFF
TRBV5-5	NA	NA	TRBJ2-7	TGTGCCAACAGCTTGACCCCAGGATACGAGCGGTACTTC	CANSLTPGYERYF
TRBV19	TRBD2	NA	TRBJ2-2	TGTGCCAGTAGTCTTCTGCCTAGCGGACGCACCGGGGAGCTGTTTTTT	CASSLLPSGRTGELFF
TRBV4-1	NA	NA	TRBJ2-2	TGCGCCAGCAGCAACCCCGGGTGGAACGGCGGGGAGCTGTTTTTT	CASSNPGWNGGELFF
TRBV6-1	TRBD1	NA	TRBJ1-2	TGTGCCAGCGACCTTGAGGGGGCTAGCGGCTACACCTTC	CASDLEGASGYTF
TRBV14	TRBD2	NA	TRBJ2-7	TGTACCAGCAGCCAAGAGTCACTAGCGGGCAGCCACGAGCAGTACTTC	CTSSQESLAGSHEQYF
TRBV30	NA	NA	TRBJ1-2	TGTGCCTGGACTGTACAAGGGTCAGGGAATAGATATGGCTACACCTTC	CAWTVQGSGNRYGYTF
TRBV24-1	NA	NA	TRBJ2-6	TGTGCCACGGGGTGGTCGGGGGCCAACGTCCTGACTTTC	CATGWSGANVLTF
TRBV6-5	NA	NA	TRBJ1-1	TGTGCCAGCAGTGGGTCGAGGAGAGGAGGTACTGCAGCTTTCTTT	CASSGSRRGGTAAFF
TRBV18	NA	many	TRBJ2-3	TGTGCCAGCTCACCACGACGGTCAGATACGCAGTATTTT	CASSPRRSDTQYF
TRBV29-1	TRBD1	NA	TRBJ1-1	TGCAGTGCCTCGGCAGGGGGGGACCCTGAAGCTCTCTTT	CSASAGGDPEALF
TRBV6-5	TRBD2	NA	TRBJ2-4	TGTGCTAGCGCGGGAGGGCGGGTTGACATTCAGTACTTC	CASAGGRVDIQYF
TRBV10-3	TRBD2	NA	TRBJ2-6	TGTGCCATCTGTGAACTTGGGACTAGCGGGAGGGACTCTGGGGCCAACGTTCTGACTTTC	CAICELGTSGRDSGANVLTF
TRBV20-1	NA	NA	TRBJ1-5	TGCAGTGATAGCCACGGGGGGCATCAGTCACAGCATTTT	CSDSHGGHQSQHF